The subject of this entry is one T cell receptor beta chain. The antigen is undetermined. Researchers reported that TCR beta cDNA libraries carried unique molecular identifiers. TCRdb redid the calling of the PCR reads with MiXCR, one entry per CDR3 protein. The table shows about 500,000 distinct CDR3 sequences, with roughly 45% occurring only once. These data belong to a study of post-analysis software for immune sequencing data. Study outcomes and limitations: People with multiple sclerosis had a significantly lower normalized Chao1 diversity than controls did. Five or six TRBV segments were more frequent in patients than controls; TRBV5-6, TRBV5-1 and TRBV20-1 belonged to this group.

Germline trimming cut 3 bases from V and 5 bases from J; bases unmatched to any gene: 14. The germline V gene encodes CDR1 MGHRA and CDR2 YSYEKL. The CDR3 is 17 amino acids. The chain carries TRBV4-1 and TRBJ2-5, with TRBD1 identical over 8 bases. Sequencing used blood. This clonotype originated in a girl aged 5 to 17 with multiple sclerosis. CDR3 loop: CASSQIKPGGERETQYF. The CDR3 DNA is TGCGCCAGCAGCCAGATCAAACCAGGGGGCGAACGGGAGACCCAGTACTTC.